The T cell receptor beta chain described here comes from a study of response to subunit inactivated influenza vaccine. Whole-study findings and limits: Authors suggested that a seasonal influenza vaccination recruits few new T cells each time.

The CDR3 is made up of 14 amino acids. Per germline, CDR1 DFQATT and CDR2 SNEGSKA (reference sequence). V was cut by 0 bases and J by 9 bases, with 17 bases left in between. Each CDR3 protein gets one entry after TCRdb re-called the RT-PCR reads with MiXCR. The profile shows just over 300,000 distinct CDR3 sequences, less than 25% of them singletons. About this clonotype: The target antigen is unknown.

The TCR sequence derives from a man between 50 and 69 years old who received an inactivated influenza vaccine. This material consisted of PBMCs from blood, taken less than 22 months after vaccination. This chain uses TRBV20-1 with TRBJ2-5, with D unresolved. The CDR3 spells CSAREVARFQAQYF. CDR3 DNA: TGCAGTGCTAGAGAGGTAGCCCGGTTCCAGGCCCAGTACTTC.